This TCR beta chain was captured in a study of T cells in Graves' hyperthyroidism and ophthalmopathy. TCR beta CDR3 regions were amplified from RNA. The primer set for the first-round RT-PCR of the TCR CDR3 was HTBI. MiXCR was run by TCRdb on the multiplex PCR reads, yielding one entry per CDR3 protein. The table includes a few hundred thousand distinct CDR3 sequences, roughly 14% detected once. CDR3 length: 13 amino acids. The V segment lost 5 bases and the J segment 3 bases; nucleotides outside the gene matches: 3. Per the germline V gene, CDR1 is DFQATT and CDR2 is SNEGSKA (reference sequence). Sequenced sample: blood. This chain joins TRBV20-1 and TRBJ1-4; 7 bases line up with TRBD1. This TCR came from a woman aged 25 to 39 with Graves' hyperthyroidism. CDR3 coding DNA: TGCAGTGCTGGCGGGACAGCTAATGAAAAACTGTTTTTT. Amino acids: CSAGGTANEKLFF.